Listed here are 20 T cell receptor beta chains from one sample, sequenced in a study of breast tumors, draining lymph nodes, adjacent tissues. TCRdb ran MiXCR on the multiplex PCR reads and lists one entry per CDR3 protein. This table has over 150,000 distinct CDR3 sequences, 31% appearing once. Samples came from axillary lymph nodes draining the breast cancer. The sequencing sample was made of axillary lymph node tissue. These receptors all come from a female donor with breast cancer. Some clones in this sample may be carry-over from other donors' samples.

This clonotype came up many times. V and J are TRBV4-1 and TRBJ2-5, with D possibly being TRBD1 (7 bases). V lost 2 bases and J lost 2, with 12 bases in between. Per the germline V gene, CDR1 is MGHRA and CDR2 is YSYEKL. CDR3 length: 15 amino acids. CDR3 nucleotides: TGCGCCAGCAGCCAACAGGGGGGCAGGCAAGAGACCCAGTACTTC. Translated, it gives CASSQQGGRQETQYF.

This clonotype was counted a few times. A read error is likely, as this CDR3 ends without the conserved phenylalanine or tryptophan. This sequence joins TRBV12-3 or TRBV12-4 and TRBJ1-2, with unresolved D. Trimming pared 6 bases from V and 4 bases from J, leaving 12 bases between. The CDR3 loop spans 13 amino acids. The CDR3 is CASSLGQAYGYTL. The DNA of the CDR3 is TGTGCCAGCAGCCTAGGGCAGGCCTATGGCTACACCCTC.

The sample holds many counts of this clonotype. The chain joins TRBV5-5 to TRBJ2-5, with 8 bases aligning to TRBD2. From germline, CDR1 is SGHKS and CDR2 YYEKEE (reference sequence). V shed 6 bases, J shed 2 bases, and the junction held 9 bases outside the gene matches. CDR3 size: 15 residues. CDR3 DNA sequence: TGTGCCAGCATCCTTTCTAGCGGGCCTCAAGAGACCCAGTACTTC. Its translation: CASILSSGPQETQYF.

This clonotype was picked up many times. The CDR3 DNA reads TGTGCCAGCAGCTTAGGGGGTACAGGGAACCAAGAGACCCAGTACTTC. It codes for CASSLGGTGNQETQYF. The chain joins TRBV11-3 to TRBJ2-5, with a possible D match to TRBD1 (6 bases). The CDR3 covers 16 residues. V shed 1 base and J shed 0 bases, with 12 bases lying between them. Germline assignment: CDR1 SGHNT and CDR2 YENEEA.

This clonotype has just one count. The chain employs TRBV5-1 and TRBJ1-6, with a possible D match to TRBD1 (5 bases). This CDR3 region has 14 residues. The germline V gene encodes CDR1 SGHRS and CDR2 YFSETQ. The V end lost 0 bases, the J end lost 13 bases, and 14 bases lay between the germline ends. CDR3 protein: CASSLAGGYSPLHF. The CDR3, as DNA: TGCGCCAGCAGCTTGGCGGGGGGGTACTCCCCCCTCCACTTT.

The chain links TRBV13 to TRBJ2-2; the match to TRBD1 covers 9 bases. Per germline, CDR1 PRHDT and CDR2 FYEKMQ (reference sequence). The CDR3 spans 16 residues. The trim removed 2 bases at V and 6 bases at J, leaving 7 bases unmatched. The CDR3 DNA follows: TGTGCCAGCAGCTTACCCGCCGGGACAGGGTCCGGGGAGCTGTTTTTT. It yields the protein CASSLPAGTGSGELFF.

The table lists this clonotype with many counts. Written as DNA, the CDR3 is TGTGCCAGCAGCTTTGGGGGGTTTCTCTCTGGAAACACCATATATTTT. It is translated as CASSFGGFLSGNTIYF. This chain connects TRBV7-8 to TRBJ1-3; D is perhaps TRBD1 (5 bases). This CDR3 is 16 amino acids long. Germline CDR1 and CDR2: SGHVS and FQNEAQ. The ends were cut back, 3 bases at V and 0 bases at J, with 12 bases in the middle.

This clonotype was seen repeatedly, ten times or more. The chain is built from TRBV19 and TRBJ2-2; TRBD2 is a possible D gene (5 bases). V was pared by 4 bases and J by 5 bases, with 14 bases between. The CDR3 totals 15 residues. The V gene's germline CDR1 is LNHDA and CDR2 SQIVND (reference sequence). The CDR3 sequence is CASSKLGGLTGELFF. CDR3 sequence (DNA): TGTGCCAGTAGTAAACTAGGAGGTTTGACCGGGGAGCTGTTTTTT.

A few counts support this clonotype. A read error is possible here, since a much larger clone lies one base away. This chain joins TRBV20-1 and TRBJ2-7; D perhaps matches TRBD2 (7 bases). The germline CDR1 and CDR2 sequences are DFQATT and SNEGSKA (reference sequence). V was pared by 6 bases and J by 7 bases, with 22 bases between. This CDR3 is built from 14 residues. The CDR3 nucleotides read TGCAGTGCCTCTTCGGCCGGGGGGCGGGAAGAGCAGTACTTC. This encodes CSASSAGGREEQYF.

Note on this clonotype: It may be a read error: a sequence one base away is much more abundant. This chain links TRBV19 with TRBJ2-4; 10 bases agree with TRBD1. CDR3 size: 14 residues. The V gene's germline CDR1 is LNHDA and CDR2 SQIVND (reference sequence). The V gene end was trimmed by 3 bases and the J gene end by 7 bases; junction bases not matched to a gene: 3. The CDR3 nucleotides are TGTGCCAGTAGTATCCCGGGACAGGGGAACATTCAGTACTTC. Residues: CASSIPGQGNIQYF.

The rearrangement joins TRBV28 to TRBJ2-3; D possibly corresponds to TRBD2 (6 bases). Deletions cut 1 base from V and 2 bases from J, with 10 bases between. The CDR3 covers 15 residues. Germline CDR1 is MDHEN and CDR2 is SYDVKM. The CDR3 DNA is TGTGCCAGCAGTTTATCGGGGGAGTTCACAGATACGCAGTATTTT. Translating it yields CASSLSGEFTDTQYF.

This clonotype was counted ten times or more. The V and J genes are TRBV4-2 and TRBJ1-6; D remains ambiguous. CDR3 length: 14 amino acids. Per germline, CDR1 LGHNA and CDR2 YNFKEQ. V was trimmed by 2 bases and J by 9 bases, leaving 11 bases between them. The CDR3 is CASSQTTGISPLHF. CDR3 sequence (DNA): TGTGCCAGCAGCCAAACGACTGGGATTTCACCCCTCCACTTT.

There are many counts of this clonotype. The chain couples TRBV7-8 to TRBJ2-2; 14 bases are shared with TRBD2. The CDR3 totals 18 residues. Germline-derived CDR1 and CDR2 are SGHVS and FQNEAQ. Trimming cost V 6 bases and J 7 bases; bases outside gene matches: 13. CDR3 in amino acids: CASSHNRGLAGVIGELFF. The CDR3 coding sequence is TGTGCCAGCAGTCACAACAGGGGACTAGCGGGAGTTATCGGGGAGCTGTTTTTT.

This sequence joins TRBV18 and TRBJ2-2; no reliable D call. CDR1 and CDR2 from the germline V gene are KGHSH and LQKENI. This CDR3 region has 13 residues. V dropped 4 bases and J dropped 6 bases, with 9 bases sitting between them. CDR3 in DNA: TGTGCCAGCTCACGTATAGGAGCCGGGGAGCTGTTTTTT. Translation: CASSRIGAGELFF.

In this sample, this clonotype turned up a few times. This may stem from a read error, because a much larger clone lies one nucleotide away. The CDR3 nucleotides read TGCAGTGCTAGAGAAAACAGGGGGTCTGCGGCCAACGTCCTGACTTTC. It encodes CSARENRGSAANVLTF. The chain joins TRBV20-1 to TRBJ2-6; 8 nucleotides align to TRBD1. Germline V CDR1 and CDR2: DFQATT, SNEGSKA (reference sequence). This CDR3 has 16 amino acids.

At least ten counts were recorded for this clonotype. The CDR3 bases are TGTGCCAGCAGACCCGGGCTCATAGACGAGCAGTACTTC. Residues: CASRPGLIDEQYF. The chain uses TRBV2 and TRBJ2-7; D uncertain. The V end lost 6 bases, the J end lost 5 bases, and 14 bases lay between the germline ends. The CDR3 is 13 residues long. The germline CDR1 and CDR2 sequences are SNHLY and FYNNEI. Together with reference TRBV2 and TRBJ2-7, the CDR3 gives the full variable domain: EPEVTQTPSHQVTQMGQEVILRCVPISNHLYFYWYRQILGQKVEFLVSFYNNEISEKSEIFDDQFSVERPDGSNFTLKIRSTKLEDSAMYFCASRPGLIDEQYFGPGTRLTVT.

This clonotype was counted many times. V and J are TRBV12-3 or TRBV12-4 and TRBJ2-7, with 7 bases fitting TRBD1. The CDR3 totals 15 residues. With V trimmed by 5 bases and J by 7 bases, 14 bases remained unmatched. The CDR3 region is CASSGYRGLPGEQYF. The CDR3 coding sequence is TGTGCCAGCAGTGGGTACAGGGGCTTACCGGGAGAGCAGTACTTC.

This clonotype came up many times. The CDR3 region is CASKDRVRTDTQYF. Here the CDR3 DNA reads TGTGCCAGCAAGGACAGGGTACGCACAGATACGCAGTATTTT. The chain carries TRBV2 and TRBJ2-3; TRBD1 agrees at 8 bases. V was clipped by 7 bases and J by 1 base; unmatched bases: 4. This CDR3 is 14 amino acids long. Germline assignment: CDR1 SNHLY and CDR2 FYNNEI.

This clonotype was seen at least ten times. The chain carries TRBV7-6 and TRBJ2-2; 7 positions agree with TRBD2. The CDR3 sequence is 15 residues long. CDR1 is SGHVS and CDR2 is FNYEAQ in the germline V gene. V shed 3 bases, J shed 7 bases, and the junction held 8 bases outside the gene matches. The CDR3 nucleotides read TGTGCCAGCAGCTTCAGTCGGGGAGGGATCGGGGAGCTGTTTTTT. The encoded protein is CASSFSRGGIGELFF.

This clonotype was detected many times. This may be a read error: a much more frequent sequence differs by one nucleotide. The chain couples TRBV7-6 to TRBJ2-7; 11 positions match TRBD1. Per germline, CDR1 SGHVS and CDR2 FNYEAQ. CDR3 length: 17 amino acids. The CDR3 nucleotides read TGTGCCAGCAACTTAGAACCGGGACAGGGGGGATCCTACGAGCAGTACTTC. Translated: CASNLEPGQGGSYEQYF.